These 4 T cell receptor beta chains originate from one sample sequenced in a study of cytomegalovirus exposure and HLA in healthy donors. PCR was performed using 60 Vbeta and 13 Jbeta primers. TCRdb's copy holds only in-frame clones and misses some; the assay was immunoSEQ multiplex PCR. The repertoire holds tens of thousands of clones, with roughly 77% as singletons. Input material: PBMCs. The receptors were gathered from a man aged 35 to 55 in good health and CMV-seronegative.

The chain combines TRBV10-3 with TRBJ2-7; 9 bases map to TRBD1. The CDR3 is 16 amino acids. Trimming removed 6 bases from V and 2 bases from J; junction bases left unmatched: 11. CDR1 is ENHRY and CDR2 is SYGVKD in the germline V gene. The DNA of the CDR3 is TGTGCCATCAGGACCTCCCGGGACAGGGACCCCTACGAGCAGTACTTC. Amino acid sequence: CAIRTSRDRDPYEQYF.

This clone was picked up a small number of times. The J gene is TRBJ2-7, the V gene TRBV7-9, with TRBD1 matching over 10 bases. The V and J ends lost 5 bases and 3 bases, in that order; junction bases with no gene match: 4. This CDR3 comprises 14 residues. CDR1 is SEHNR and CDR2 is FQNEAQ in the germline V gene (reference sequence). The CDR3: CASSADRGFYEQYF. The CDR3 DNA reads as TGTGCCAGCAGCGCGGACAGGGGGTTCTACGAGCAGTACTTC.

V is TRBV28 and J is TRBJ1-1; no firm D call. This CDR3 contains 16 residues. CDR1 is MDHEN, CDR2 SYDVKM, per germline. Trimming left V 2 bases short and J 4 bases short, with 17 bases between. This CDR3 reads CASSLVFFGRATEAFF. The CDR3 nucleotides read TGTGCCAGCAGTTTAGTCTTTTTCGGGAGGGCCACTGAAGCTTTCTTT.

The genes are TRBV28 and TRBJ1-2; tentative D call: TRBD1 (5 bases). Germline V lookup: CDR1 MDHEN, CDR2 SYDVKM. This CDR3 has 17 residues. Trimming took 1 base from V and 1 from J, leaving 16 bases between them. The CDR3: CASSLLTALVVNYGYTF. The CDR3 DNA follows: TGTGCCAGCAGTTTATTGACAGCCCTCGTCGTTAACTATGGCTACACCTTC.